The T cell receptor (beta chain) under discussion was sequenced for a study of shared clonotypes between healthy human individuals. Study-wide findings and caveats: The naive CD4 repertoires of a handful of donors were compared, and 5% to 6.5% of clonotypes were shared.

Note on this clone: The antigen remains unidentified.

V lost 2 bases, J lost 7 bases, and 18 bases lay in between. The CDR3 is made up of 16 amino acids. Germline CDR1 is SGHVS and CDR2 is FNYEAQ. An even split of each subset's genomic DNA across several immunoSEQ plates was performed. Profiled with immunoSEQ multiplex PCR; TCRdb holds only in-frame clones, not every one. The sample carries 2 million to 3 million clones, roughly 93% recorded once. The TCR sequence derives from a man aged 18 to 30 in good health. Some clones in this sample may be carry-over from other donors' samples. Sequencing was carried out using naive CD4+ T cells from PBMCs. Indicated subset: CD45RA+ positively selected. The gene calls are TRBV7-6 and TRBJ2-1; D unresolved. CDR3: CASSLTAGIGSNEQFF. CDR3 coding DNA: TGTGCCAGCAGCTTAACTGCCGGCATAGGTAGTAATGAGCAGTTCTTC.